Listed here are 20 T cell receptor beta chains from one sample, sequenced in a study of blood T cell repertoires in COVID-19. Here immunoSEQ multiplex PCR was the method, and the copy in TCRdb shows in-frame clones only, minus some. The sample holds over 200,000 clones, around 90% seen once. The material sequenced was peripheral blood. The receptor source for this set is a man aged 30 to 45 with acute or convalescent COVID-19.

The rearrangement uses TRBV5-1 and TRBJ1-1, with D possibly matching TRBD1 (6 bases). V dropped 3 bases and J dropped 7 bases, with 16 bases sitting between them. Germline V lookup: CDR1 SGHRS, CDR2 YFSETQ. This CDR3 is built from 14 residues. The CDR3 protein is CASSSLRDTYEAFF. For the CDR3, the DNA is TGCGCCAGCAGCTCCCTACGGGACACCTATGAAGCTTTCTTT.

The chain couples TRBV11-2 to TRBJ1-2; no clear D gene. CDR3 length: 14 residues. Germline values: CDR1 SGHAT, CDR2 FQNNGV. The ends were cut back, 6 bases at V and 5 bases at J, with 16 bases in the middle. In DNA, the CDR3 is TGTGCCAGCAGGTACGGAGGTCCACCTTATGGCTACACCTTC. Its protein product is CASRYGGPPYGYTF.

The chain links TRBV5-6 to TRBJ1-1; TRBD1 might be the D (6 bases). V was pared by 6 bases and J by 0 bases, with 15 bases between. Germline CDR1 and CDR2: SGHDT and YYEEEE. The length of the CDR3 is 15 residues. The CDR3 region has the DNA TGTGCCAGCATCAACTTTGGACAGCTGAACACTGAAGCTTTCTTT. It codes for CASINFGQLNTEAFF.

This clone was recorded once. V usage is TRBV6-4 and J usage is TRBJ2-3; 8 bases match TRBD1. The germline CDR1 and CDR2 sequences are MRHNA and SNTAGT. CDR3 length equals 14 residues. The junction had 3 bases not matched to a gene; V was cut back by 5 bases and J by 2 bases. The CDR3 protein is CASSLDRATDTQYF. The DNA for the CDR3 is TGTGCCAGCAGTTTGGACAGGGCCACAGATACGCAGTATTTT.

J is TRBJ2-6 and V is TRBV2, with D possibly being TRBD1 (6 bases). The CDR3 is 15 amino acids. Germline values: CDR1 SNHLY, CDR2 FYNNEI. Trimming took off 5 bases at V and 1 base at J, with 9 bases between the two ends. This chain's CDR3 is CASSLRGSGANVLTF. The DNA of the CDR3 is TGTGCCAGCAGTCTGAGGGGGTCTGGGGCCAACGTCCTGACTTTC.

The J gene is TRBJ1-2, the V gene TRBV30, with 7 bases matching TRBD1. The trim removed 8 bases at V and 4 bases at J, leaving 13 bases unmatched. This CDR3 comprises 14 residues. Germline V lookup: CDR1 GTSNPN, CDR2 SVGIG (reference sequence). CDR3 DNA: TGTGCCGGATCCGGAGGGGGCGCTGGCTATGGCTACACCTTC. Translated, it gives CAGSGGGAGYGYTF.

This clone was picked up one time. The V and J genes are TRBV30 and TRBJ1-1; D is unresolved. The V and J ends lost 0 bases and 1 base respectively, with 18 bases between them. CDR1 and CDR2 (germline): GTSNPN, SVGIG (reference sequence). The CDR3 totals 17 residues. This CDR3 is CAWSVDRGSHSNTEAFF. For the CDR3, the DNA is TGTGCCTGGAGTGTAGATAGAGGGTCACACTCGAACACTGAAGCTTTCTTT.

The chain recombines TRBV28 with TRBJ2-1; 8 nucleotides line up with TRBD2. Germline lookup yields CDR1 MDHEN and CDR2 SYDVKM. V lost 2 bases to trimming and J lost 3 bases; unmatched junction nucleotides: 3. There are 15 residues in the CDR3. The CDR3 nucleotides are TGTGCCAGCAGTTTAAGCGGGAGTATCTACAATGAGCAGTTCTTC. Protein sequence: CASSLSGSIYNEQFF.

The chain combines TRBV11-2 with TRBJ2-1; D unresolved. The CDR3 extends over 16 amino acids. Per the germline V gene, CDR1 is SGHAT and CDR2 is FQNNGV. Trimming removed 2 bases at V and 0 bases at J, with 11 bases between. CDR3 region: CASSLYVLHSYNEQFF. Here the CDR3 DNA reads TGTGCCAGCAGCTTATATGTCTTACACTCCTACAATGAGCAGTTCTTC.

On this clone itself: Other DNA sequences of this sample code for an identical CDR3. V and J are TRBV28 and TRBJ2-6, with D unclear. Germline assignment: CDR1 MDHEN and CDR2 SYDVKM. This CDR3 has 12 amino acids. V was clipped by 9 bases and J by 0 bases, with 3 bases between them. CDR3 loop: CASRSGANVLTF. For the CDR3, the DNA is TGTGCCAGTCGCTCTGGGGCCAACGTCCTGACTTTC.

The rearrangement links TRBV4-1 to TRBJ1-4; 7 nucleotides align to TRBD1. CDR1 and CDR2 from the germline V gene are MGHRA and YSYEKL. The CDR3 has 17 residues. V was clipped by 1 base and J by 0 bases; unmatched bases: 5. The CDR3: CASSQVGTAATNEKLFF. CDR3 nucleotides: TGCGCCAGCAGCCAAGTTGGGACAGCTGCAACTAATGAAAAACTGTTTTTT.

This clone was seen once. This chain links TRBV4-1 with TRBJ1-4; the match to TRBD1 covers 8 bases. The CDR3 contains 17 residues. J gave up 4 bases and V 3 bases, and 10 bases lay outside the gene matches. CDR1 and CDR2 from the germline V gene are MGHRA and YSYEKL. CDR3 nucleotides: TGCGCCAGCAGCCACGGAAGAGCAGGGGGCCTTAATGAAAAACTGTTTTTT. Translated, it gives CASSHGRAGGLNEKLFF.

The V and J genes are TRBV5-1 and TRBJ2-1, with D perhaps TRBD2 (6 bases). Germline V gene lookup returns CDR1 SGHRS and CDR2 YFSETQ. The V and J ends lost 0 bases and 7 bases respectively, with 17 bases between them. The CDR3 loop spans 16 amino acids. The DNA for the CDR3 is TGCGCCAGCAGCTTGGTAGAGGACTACCGTGGGAATGAGCAGTTCTTC. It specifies CASSLVEDYRGNEQFF.

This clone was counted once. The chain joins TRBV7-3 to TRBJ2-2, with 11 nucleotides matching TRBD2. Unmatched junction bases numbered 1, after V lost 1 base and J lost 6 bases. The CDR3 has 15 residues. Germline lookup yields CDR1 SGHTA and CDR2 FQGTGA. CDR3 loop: CASSLKLAGAGELFF. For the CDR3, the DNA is TGTGCCAGCAGCTTAAAACTAGCGGGGGCCGGGGAGCTGTTTTTT.

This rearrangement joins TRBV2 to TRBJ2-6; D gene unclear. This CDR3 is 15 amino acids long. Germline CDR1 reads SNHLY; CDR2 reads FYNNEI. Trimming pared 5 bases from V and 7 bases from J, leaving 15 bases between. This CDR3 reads CASSPDPRGANVLTF. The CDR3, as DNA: TGTGCCAGCAGTCCTGACCCAAGAGGTGCCAACGTCCTGACTTTC.

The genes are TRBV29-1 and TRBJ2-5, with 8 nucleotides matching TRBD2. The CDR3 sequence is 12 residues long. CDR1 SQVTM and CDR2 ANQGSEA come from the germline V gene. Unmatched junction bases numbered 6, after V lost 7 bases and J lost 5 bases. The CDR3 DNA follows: TGCAGCGCGGGGGGGACTTTGGAGACCCAGTACTTC. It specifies CSAGGTLETQYF.

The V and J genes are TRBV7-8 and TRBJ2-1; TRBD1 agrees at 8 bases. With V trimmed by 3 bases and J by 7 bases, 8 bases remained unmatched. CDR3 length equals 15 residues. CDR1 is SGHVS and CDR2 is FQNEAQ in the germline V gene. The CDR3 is CASSFRDRYHNEQFF. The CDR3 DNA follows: TGTGCCAGCAGCTTCCGGGACAGGTATCATAATGAGCAGTTCTTC. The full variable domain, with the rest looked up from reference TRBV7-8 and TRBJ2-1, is GAGVSQSPRYKVAKRGQDVALRCDPISGHVSLFWYQQALGQGPEFLTYFQNEAQLDKSGLPSDRFFAERPEGSVSTLKIQRTQQEDSAVYLCASSFRDRYHNEQFFGPGTRLTVL.

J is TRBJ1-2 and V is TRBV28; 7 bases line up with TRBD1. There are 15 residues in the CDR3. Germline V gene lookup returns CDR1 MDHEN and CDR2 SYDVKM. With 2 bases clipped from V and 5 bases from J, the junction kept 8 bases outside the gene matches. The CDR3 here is CASSLPPGQSYGYTF. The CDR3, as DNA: TGTGCCAGCAGTTTACCCCCGGGACAGAGTTATGGCTACACCTTC.

The CDR3, as DNA: TGTGCCACCAGTGATTTGGCAGGGGGCGAAGTGCAGTTCTTC. Translated: CATSDLAGGEVQFF. The chain carries TRBV24-1 and TRBJ2-1; 8 bases agree with TRBD1. Germline loops: CDR1 KGHDR, CDR2 SFDVKD. The CDR3 consists of 14 residues. Germline trimming cut 0 bases from V and 12 bases from J; bases unmatched to any gene: 6.

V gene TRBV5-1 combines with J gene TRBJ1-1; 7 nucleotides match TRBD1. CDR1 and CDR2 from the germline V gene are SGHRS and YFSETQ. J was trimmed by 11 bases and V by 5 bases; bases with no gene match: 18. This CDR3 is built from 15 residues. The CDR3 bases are TGCGCCAGCAGTGACACCCGAGGACAGACAGGGCACGCTTTCTTT. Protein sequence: CASSDTRGQTGHAFF.